The clone carrying this T cell receptor (beta chain) has ten or more counts. Its target is not known. This sample stems from a study of human T cells and chemical hapten exposure. Across the study: Patients were given diphenylcyclopropenone on the scalp weekly across the approximately 24-week study.

The CDR3 covers 12 residues. Trimming stripped 7 bases from V and 2 bases from J, with 8 bases between. CDR1 SNHLY and CDR2 FYNNEI come from the germline V gene. The library labeled individual cDNA molecules by adding unique molecular identifiers to them. TCRdb itself ran the RACE reads through MiXCR, one entry per CDR3 protein. The sample lists 300,000 to 350,000 distinct CDR3 sequences, around 7% occurring once. Sample time point: patch test 1, 2 weeks after DPC sensitization. The treatment denotes: therapeutic diphenylcyclopropenone sensitization with weekly scalp DPC. General study results and limits: Large CDR3 similarity clusters arose significantly more often from expanded TCRs than from controls. No change in TCRs above 1 in 1000 frequency was produced by DPC sensitization.

The sample consisted of whole blood, taken in connection with sensitization to the hapten diphenylcyclopropenone (DPC). The chain joins TRBV2 to TRBJ1-1; D ambiguous. The TCR sequence derives from a woman under 30 with alopecia areata. Some clones in this sample may be carry-over from other donors' samples. CDR3 region: CASNKDNTEAFF. CDR3 nucleotides: TGTGCCAGCAATAAGGATAACACTGAAGCTTTCTTT.